This T cell receptor beta chain is from a study of blood T cell repertoires in COVID-19. Study information: The United States, Italy and Spain were the sources of the acute and convalescent COVID-19 samples. Nucleic acid was either cDNA or gDNA, and it came from T cells, B-cell-depleted T cells, or PBMCs.

Per the original data handling: Reference gene primer amplification in the assay estimated nucleated cell counts. Using immunoSEQ multiplex PCR, the repertoire was profiled, and TCRdb retains in-frame clones only, with some absent. V, J and clone size were drawn from that table, and D and trimming were deduced from the DNA. The data contain approximately 200,000 clones, 80% to 90% of them singletons. This sequence originates from a man aged 50 to 59 with acute or convalescent COVID-19. The sample taken for sequencing was peripheral blood.

The CDR3 DNA reads as TGTGCCAGCAGCTTGGGGGGGCAATCACCCCTCCACTTT. This sequence encodes CASSLGGQSPLHF. The chain recombines TRBV11-2 with TRBJ1-6, with TRBD1 as a possible D gene (6 bases). The CDR3 has 13 residues. V was pared by 3 bases and J by 10 bases, with 10 bases between. Germline V CDR1 and CDR2: SGHAT, FQNNGV. Variable domain in full (rest from reference TRBV11-2 and TRBJ1-6): EAGVAQSPRYKIIEKRQSVAFWCNPISGHATLYWYQQILGQGPKLLIQFQNNGVVDDSQLPKDRFSAERLKGVDSTLKIQPAKLEDSAVYLCASSLGGQSPLHFGNGTRLTVT.